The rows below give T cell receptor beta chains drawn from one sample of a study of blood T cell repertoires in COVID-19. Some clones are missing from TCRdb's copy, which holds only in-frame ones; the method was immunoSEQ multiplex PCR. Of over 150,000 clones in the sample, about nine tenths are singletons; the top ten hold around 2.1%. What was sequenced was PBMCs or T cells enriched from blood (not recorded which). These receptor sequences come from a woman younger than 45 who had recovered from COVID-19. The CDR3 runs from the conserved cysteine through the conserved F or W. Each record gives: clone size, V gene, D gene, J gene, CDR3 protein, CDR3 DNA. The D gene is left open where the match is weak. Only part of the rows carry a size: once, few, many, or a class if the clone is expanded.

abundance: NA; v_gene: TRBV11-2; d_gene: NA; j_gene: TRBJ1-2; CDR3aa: CASSLRLGSKANYGYTF; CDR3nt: TGTGCCAGCAGCTTAAGGTTGGGGAGCAAAGCTAACTATGGCTACACCTTC
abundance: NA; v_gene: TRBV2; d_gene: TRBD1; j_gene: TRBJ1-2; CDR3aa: CASTWTGIYGYTF; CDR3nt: TGTGCCAGCACCTGGACAGGGATCTATGGCTACACCTTC
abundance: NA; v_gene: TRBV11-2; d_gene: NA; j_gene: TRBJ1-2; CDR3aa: CASQSGGGYGYTF; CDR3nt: TGTGCCAGCCAGTCGGGGGGCGGCTATGGCTACACCTTC
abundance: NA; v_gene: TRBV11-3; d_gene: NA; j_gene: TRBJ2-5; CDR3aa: CASSAEGWQETQYF; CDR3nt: TGTGCCAGCAGCGCGGAGGGCTGGCAAGAGACCCAGTACTTC
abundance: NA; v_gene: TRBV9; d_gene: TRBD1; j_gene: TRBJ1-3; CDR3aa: CASSVEWDRNSGNTIYF; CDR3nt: TGTGCCAGCAGCGTAGAGTGGGACAGAAACTCTGGAAACACCATATATTTT
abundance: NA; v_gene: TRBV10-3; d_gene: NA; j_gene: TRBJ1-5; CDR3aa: CAISVGGGNQPQHF; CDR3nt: TGTGCCATCAGTGTCGGAGGGGGCAATCAGCCCCAGCATTTT
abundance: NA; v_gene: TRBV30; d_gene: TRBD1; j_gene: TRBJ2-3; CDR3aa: CAWRRRGRDTQYF; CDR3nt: TGTGCCTGGAGAAGAAGGGGGCGAGATACGCAGTATTTT
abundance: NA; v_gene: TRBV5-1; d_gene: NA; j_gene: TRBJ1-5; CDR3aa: CASSLESNQPQHF; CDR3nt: TGCGCCAGCAGCTTGGAGAGCAACCAGCCCCAGCATTTT
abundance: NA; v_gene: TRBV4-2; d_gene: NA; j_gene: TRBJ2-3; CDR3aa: CASRHRRGGADTQYF; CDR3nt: TGTGCCAGCAGGCATCGCAGGGGAGGGGCAGATACGCAGTATTTT
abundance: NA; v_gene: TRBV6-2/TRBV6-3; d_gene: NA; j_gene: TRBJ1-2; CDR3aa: CASTPRGGKGYTF; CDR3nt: TGTGCCAGCACCCCCCGAGGAGGGAAGGGCTACACCTTC
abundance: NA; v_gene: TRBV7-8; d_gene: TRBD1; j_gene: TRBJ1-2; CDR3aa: CASSLTGGLVNYGYTF; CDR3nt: TGTGCCAGCAGCTTAACAGGGGGCTTGGTCAACTATGGCTACACCTTC
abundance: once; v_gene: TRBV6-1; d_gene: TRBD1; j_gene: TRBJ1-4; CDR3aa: CASSEITGGAEKLFF; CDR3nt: TGTGCCAGCAGTGAAATCACAGGGGGTGCTGAAAAACTGTTTTTT
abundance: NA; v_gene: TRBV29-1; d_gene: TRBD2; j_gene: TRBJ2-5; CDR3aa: CSVEVDGLAGGETQYF; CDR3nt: TGCAGCGTTGAAGTGGACGGCCTAGCGGGAGGGGAGACCCAGTACTTC
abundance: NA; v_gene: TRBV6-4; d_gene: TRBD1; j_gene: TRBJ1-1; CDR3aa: CASSEVHQGAGEAFF; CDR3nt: TGTGCCAGCAGTGAGGTCCACCAGGGGGCGGGTGAAGCTTTCTTT
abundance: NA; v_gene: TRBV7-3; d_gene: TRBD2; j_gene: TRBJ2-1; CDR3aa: CASSLSGIRSEQFF; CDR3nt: TGTGCCAGCAGCCTTAGCGGGATTCGTAGTGAGCAGTTCTTC
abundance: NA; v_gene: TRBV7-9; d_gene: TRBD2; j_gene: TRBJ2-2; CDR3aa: CASLSTSVNTGELFF; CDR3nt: TGTGCCAGCCTCTCGACTAGCGTAAACACCGGGGAGCTGTTTTTT
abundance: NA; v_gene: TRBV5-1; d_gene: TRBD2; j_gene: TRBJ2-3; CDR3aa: CASSLIVAGGSDTQYF; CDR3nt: TGCGCCAGCAGCTTGATTGTTGCGGGAGGATCAGATACGCAGTATTTT
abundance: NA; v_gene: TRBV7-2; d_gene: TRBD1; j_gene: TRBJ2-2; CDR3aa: CASSSSLPGQGAGELFF; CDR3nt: TGTGCCAGCAGCTCCTCTTTACCGGGACAGGGGGCCGGGGAGCTGTTTTTT
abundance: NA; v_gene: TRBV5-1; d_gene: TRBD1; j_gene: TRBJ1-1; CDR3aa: CASSLGQGAETEAFF; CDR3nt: TGCGCCAGCAGCTTGGGACAGGGGGCCGAAACTGAAGCTTTCTTT
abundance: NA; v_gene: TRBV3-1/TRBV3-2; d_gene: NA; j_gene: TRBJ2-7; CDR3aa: CASSHGAGALEQYF; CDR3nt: TGTGCCAGCAGCCATGGGGCAGGGGCCTTAGAGCAGTACTTC
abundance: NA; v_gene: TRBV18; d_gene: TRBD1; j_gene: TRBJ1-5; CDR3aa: CASSPSRDRGRGLAQHF; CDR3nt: TGTGCCAGCTCACCATCTAGGGACAGGGGCCGGGGATTAGCCCAGCATTTT
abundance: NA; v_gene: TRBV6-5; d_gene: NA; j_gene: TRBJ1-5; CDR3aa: CASSSGITNQPQHF; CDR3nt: TGTGCCAGCAGTTCAGGGATCACCAATCAGCCCCAGCATTTT